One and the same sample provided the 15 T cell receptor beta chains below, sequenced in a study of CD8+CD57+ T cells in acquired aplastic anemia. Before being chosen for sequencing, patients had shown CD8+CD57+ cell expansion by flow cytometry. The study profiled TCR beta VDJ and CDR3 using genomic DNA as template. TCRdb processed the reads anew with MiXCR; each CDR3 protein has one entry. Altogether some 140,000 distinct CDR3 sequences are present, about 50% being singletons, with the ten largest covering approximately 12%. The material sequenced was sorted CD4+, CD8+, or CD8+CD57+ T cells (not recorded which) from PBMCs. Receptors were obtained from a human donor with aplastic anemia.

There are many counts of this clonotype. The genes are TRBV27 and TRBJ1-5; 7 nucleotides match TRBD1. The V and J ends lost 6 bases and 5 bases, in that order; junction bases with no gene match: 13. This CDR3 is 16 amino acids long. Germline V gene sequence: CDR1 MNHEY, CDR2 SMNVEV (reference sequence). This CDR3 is CASRPTRGPVDQPQHF. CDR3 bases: TGTGCCAGCAGACCCACTAGGGGGCCCGTGGATCAGCCCCAGCATTTT.

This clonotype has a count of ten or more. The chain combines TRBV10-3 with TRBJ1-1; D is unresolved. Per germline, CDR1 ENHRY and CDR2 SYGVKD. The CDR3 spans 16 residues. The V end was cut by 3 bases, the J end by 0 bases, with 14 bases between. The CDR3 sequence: CAISDGRNTMNTEAFF. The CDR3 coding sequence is TGTGCCATCAGTGATGGGCGGAACACCATGAACACTGAAGCTTTCTTT.

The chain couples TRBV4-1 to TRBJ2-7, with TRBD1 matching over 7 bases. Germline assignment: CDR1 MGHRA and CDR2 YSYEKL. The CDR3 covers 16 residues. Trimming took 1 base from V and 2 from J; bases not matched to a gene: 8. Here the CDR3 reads CASSQALGTVPYEQYF. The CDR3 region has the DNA TGCGCCAGCAGCCAAGCCCTGGGGACAGTACCCTACGAGCAGTACTTC.

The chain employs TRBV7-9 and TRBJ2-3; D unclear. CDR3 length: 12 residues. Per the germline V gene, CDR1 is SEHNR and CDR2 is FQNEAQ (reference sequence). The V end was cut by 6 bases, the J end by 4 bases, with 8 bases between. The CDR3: CASRSTSDTQYF. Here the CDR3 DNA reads TGTGCCAGCAGATCCACGTCAGATACGCAGTATTTT.

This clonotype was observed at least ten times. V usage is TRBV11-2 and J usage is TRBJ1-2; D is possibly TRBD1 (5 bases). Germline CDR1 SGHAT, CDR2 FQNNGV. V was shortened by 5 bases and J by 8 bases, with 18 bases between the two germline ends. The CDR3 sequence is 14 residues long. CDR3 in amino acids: CASSKRQGKDGYTF. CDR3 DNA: TGTGCCAGCAGCAAGCGGCAGGGAAAGGACGGCTACACCTTC.

Written as DNA, the CDR3 is TGTGCCACCAGCAGAGACCGAAGGGGTAGGGAGCAGTACTTC. Protein: CATSRDRRGREQYF. This chain joins TRBV15 and TRBJ2-7, with a weak D call TRBD1 (5 bases). Germline CDR1 LNHNV, CDR2 YYDKDF (reference sequence). V was clipped by 0 bases and J by 7 bases, with 13 bases between them. The CDR3 contains 14 residues.

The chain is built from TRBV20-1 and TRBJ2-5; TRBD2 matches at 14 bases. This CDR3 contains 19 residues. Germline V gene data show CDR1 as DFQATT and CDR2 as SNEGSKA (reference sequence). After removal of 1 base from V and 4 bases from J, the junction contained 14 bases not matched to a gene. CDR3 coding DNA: TGCAGTGCTAGAGGGAGTCTCGGGCGGACTAGCGGGGGGCGAGAGACCCAGTACTTC. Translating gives CSARGSLGRTSGGRETQYF.

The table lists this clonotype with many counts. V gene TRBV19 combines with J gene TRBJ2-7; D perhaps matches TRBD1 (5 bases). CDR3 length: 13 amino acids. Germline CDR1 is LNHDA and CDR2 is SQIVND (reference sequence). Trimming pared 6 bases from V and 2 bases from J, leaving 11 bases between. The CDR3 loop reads CASSIRATYEQYF. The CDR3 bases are TGTGCCAGTAGCATCAGGGCTACCTACGAGCAGTACTTC.

CDR3 protein: CASSPRDSTYEQYF. CDR3 nucleotide sequence: TGTGCCAGCAGCCCACGGGACAGTACCTACGAGCAGTACTTC. V gene TRBV7-9 combines with J gene TRBJ2-7; TRBD1 aligns across 7 bases. The CDR3 length is 14 residues. Losses at the gene ends were 5 bases for V and 2 bases for J; bases not matched to a gene: 6. Germline CDR1 SEHNR, CDR2 FQNEAQ (reference sequence).

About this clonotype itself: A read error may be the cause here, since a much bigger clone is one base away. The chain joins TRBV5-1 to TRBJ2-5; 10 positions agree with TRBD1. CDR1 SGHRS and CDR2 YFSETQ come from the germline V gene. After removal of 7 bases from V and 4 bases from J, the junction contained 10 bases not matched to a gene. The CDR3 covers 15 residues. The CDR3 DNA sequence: TGCGCCAGCGCTCATGGTGACAGGGGGCGAGAGACCCAGTACTTC. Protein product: CASAHGDRGRETQYF.

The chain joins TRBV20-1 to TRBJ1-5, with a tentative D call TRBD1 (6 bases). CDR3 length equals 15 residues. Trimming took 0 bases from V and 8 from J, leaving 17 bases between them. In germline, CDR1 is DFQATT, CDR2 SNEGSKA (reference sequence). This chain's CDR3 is CSAREARGGNKPQHF. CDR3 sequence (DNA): TGCAGTGCTAGAGAGGCCAGGGGAGGGAACAAGCCCCAGCATTTT.

Here the CDR3 reads CSARAGGPYNEQFF. The CDR3 region has the DNA TGCAGTGCTAGAGCGGGAGGCCCCTACAATGAGCAGTTCTTC. The rearrangement joins TRBV20-1 to TRBJ2-1, with 7 positions matching TRBD2. This CDR3 has 14 amino acids. Germline V gives CDR1 DFQATT, CDR2 SNEGSKA (reference sequence). The junction had 2 bases not matched to a gene; V was cut back by 1 base and J by 2 bases.

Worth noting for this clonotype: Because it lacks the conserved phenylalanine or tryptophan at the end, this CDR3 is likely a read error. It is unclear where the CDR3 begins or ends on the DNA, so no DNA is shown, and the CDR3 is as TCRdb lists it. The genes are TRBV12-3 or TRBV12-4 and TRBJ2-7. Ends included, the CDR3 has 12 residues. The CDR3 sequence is CASSFSTWEQCS.

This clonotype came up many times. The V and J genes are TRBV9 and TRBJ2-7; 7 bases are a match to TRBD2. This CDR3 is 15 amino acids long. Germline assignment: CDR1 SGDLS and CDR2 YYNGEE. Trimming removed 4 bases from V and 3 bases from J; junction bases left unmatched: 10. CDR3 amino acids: CASSPHEAGSYEQYF. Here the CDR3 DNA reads TGTGCCAGCAGCCCCCATGAAGCGGGGAGCTACGAGCAGTACTTC.

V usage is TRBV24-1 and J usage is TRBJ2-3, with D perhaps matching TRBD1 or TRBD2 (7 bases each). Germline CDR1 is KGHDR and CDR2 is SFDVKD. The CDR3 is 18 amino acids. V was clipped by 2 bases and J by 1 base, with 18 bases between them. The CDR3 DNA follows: TGTGCCACCAGTGATTCCCGACAGGGAGGGAGACGCACAGATACGCAGTATTTT. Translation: CATSDSRQGGRRTDTQYF.